Each of the 10 T cell receptor beta chains below was sequenced from the same sample in a study of T cells after yellow fever vaccination. TCRdb used MiXCR to reprocess the 5' RACE reads, holding one entry per CDR3 protein. The sample contains under 300,000 distinct CDR3 sequences, 6.9% of which appear only once. This specimen consisted of CD4+ T cells sorted from PBMCs, obtained 15 days after the yellow fever booster vaccination. These receptors were taken from a man aged 25-45 years who received the YFV17D yellow fever vaccine.

This chain links TRBV5-1 with TRBJ2-7; possibly TRBD1 for D (7 bases). CDR3 size: 14 residues. The V gene's germline CDR1 is SGHRS and CDR2 YFSETQ. Between the trimmed V and J ends, which lost 4 bases and 2 bases, there was a span of 13 bases. This CDR3 reads CASSGQGGTYEQYF. Written as DNA, the CDR3 is TGCGCCAGCAGCGGTCAGGGGGGCACCTACGAGCAGTACTTC.

This clonotype occurred a few times. CDR3 bases: TGTGCCAGCAGCCAAGCTAGCGGGAGGACCTACGAGCAGTACTTC. As protein: CASSQASGRTYEQYF. The rearrangement links TRBV7-2 to TRBJ2-7; 11 nucleotides line up with TRBD2. CDR3 length: 15 amino acids. Germline V gives CDR1 SGHTA, CDR2 FQGNSA. V lost 5 bases to trimming and J lost 2 bases; unmatched junction nucleotides: 5.

The rearrangement uses TRBV12-3 or TRBV12-4 and TRBJ2-5, with D tentatively TRBD1 (5 bases). The CDR3 has 15 residues. V was shortened by 0 bases and J by 7 bases, with 15 bases between the two germline ends. The CDR3 loop reads CASSLAPGNKATQYF. The CDR3 DNA follows: TGTGCCAGCAGTTTAGCCCCAGGGAACAAGGCGACCCAGTACTTC.

Note on this clonotype: A read error may account for a junction end that differs from germline. The chain has TRBV20-1 and TRBJ2-7; 14 bases line up with TRBD2. The CDR3 runs to 17 residues. CDR1 is DFQATT and CDR2 is SNEGSKA in the germline V gene (reference sequence). CDR3 sequence: CGALRIFPGLAGDEQYF. The DNA for the CDR3 is TGCGGTGCTCTTAGAATATTTCCGGGACTAGCGGGAGACGAGCAGTACTTC.

At least ten counts were recorded for this clonotype. The chain couples TRBV10-3 to TRBJ2-1, with 8 bases that match TRBD1. This CDR3 is 14 amino acids long. Germline CDR1 reads ENHRY; CDR2 reads SYGVKD. The V and J ends lost 5 bases and 8 bases, in that order; junction bases with no gene match: 8. The CDR3 reads CAISLTEDRDEQFF. The CDR3 coding sequence is TGTGCCATCAGTCTGACTGAGGACAGGGATGAGCAGTTCTTC.

This clonotype was counted many times. V and J are TRBV27 and TRBJ2-2, with 14 bases aligning to TRBD2. Germline V gives CDR1 MNHEY, CDR2 SMNVEV (reference sequence). V lost 6 bases, J lost 4 bases, and 7 bases stayed unmatched. The CDR3 runs to 17 residues. Written as DNA, the CDR3 is TGTGCCAGCAGATCGGGACTAGCGGGAGTGGGCACCGGGGAGCTGTTTTTT. Translating it yields CASRSGLAGVGTGELFF.

The chain couples TRBV15 to TRBJ2-7, with 9 bases identical to TRBD1. Losses at the gene ends were 1 base for V and 2 bases for J; bases not matched to a gene: 3. Germline loops: CDR1 LNHNV, CDR2 YYDKDF (reference sequence). There are 15 residues in the CDR3. The CDR3 here is CATSRGGQGTYEQYF. CDR3 bases: TGTGCCACCAGCAGAGGTGGACAGGGGACCTACGAGCAGTACTTC.

This clonotype was seen repeatedly, ten times or more. The J gene is TRBJ1-2, the V gene TRBV3-1, with TRBD1 identical over 10 bases. V lost 3 bases, J lost 5 bases, and 6 bases stayed unmatched. CDR3 length equals 15 residues. Per germline, CDR1 LGHDT and CDR2 YNNKEL (reference sequence). The CDR3 DNA follows: TGTGCCAGCAGCCAGGCCCCGGGACAGGGGTATGGCTACACCTTC. This sequence encodes CASSQAPGQGYGYTF. The whole variable domain, filled in from reference TRBV3-1 and TRBJ1-2, reads DTAVSQTPKYLVTQMGNDKSIKCEQNLGHDTMYWYKQDSKKFLKIMFSYNNKELIINETVPNRFSPKSPDKAHLNLHINSLELGDSAVYFCASSQAPGQGYGYTFGSGTRLTVV.

A few counts support this clonotype. The V and J genes are TRBV29-1 and TRBJ2-7; D not resolved. The germline V and J ends were trimmed by 7 bases and 0 bases, with 13 bases remaining between them. The V gene's germline CDR1 is SQVTM and CDR2 ANQGSEA. This CDR3 is 13 amino acids long. The CDR3 region has the DNA TGCAGCGGTGCATCCGGTAACTCCTACGAGCAGTACTTC. Its protein is CSGASGNSYEQYF.

This clonotype has only a few counts. V usage is TRBV3-1 and J usage is TRBJ2-5; 15 nucleotides align to TRBD2. The CDR3 covers 15 residues. V lost 7 bases and J lost 4; bases outside the gene matches: 4. Germline CDR1 and CDR2: LGHDT and YNNKEL (reference sequence). The CDR3 nucleotides are TGTGCCAGCACCGCGGGACTAGCGGGAGGAGAGACCCAGTACTTC. Amino acids: CASTAGLAGGETQYF.